A selection of T cell receptor beta chains follows, all from one sample in a study of regulatory T cells in long-lasting Graves disease. TCRdb re-called the multiplex PCR reads with MiXCR, one entry per CDR3 protein. Of 500,000 or so distinct CDR3 sequences listed, around 15% are singletons. The sample also formed part of further work on T cells in Graves' hyperthyroidism and ophthalmopathy.

This material consisted of peripheral blood mononuclear cells (PBMCs), taken at new diagnosis, from a patient treated with antithyroid drugs. These receptors all come from a woman between 45 and 65 years old with Graves disease. The CDR3 runs from the conserved cysteine through the conserved F or W. Fields, in order: D gene, clone size, V gene, J gene, CDR3 protein, CDR3 DNA. The D gene is left open where the match is weak. Size is omitted from some rows. Given values are once, few, many or a class for expanded clones.

>-|few|TRBV28|TRBJ2-7
CASSWSRGTSYEQYF
TGTGCCAGCAGTTGGAGCAGGGGAACCTCCTACGAGCAGTACTTC
>-|many|TRBV5-1|TRBJ1-4
CASSITGSTNEKLFF
TGCGCCAGCAGCATAACCGGGTCAACTAATGAAAAACTGTTTTTT
>TRBD2|many|TRBV7-9|TRBJ2-1
CASDPSGTDYNEQFF
TGTGCCAGCGACCCCAGCGGGACCGACTACAATGAGCAGTTCTTC
>-|-|TRBV29-1|TRBJ2-7
CTASDSPYEQYF
TGCACGGCCTCTGACTCGCCCTACGAGCAGTACTTC
>-|many|TRBV2|TRBJ2-3
CASSDYGAGTDTQYF
TGTGCCAGCAGTGATTACGGAGCCGGCACAGATACGCAGTATTTT
>-|many|TRBV7-9|TRBJ2-7
CASSSDVTDKNYEQYF
TGTGCCAGCAGCTCAGACGTAACAGATAAGAACTACGAGCAGTACTTC
>-|many|TRBV20-1|TRBJ2-1
CSARDGGSSYNEQFF
TGCAGTGCTAGAGATGGGGGAAGCTCCTACAATGAGCAGTTCTTC
>-|many|TRBV28|TRBJ2-1
CASNPDSSYNEQFF
TGTGCCAGCAATCCAGATAGCTCCTACAATGAGCAGTTCTTC
>-|many|TRBV6-5|TRBJ1-1
CASSYGTHNTEAFF
TGTGCCAGCAGTTACGGGACACATAACACTGAAGCTTTCTTT
>TRBD1|-|TRBV6-2/TRBV6-3|TRBJ2-1
CATKIGQGAYNEQFF
TGTGCCACTAAGATAGGCCAGGGGGCGTACAATGAGCAGTTCTTC
>TRBD1|many|TRBV20-1|TRBJ2-1
CSARSQGVHNEQFF
TGCAGTGCCCGATCTCAGGGGGTCCACAATGAGCAGTTCTTC
>-|many|TRBV20-1|TRBJ2-3
CSAEGERPFADTQYF
TGCAGTGCCGAGGGGGAGCGGCCGTTTGCGGATACGCAGTATTTT
>-|many|TRBV6-2/TRBV6-3|TRBJ1-1
CASSWGGNTEAFF
TGTGCCAGCAGCTGGGGCGGGAACACTGAAGCTTTCTTT
>TRBD1|many|TRBV10-1|TRBJ2-1
CASSDPGTGGPREQFF
TGCGCCAGCAGTGATCCCGGGACAGGGGGACCCCGAGAGCAGTTCTTC
>TRBD1|many|TRBV28|TRBJ1-4
CASSLRTGVNEKLFF
TGTGCCAGCAGTTTAAGGACAGGGGTCAATGAAAAACTGTTTTTT
>-|-|TRBV20-1|TRBJ2-1
CSARAASLDEQFF
TGCAGTGCTAGAGCTGCCTCGTTGGATGAGCAGTTCTTC
>-|-|TRBV28|TRBJ1-3
CASSLRATGNTIYF
TGTGCCAGCAGTTTAAGGGCTACTGGAAACACCATATATTTT
>-|many|TRBV7-8|TRBJ2-5
CASSPMSGRSGETQYF
TGTGCCAGCAGCCCCATGTCGGGACGAAGTGGAGAGACCCAGTACTTC
>-|many|TRBV6-1|TRBJ1-3
CASRNTYSGNTIYF
TGTGCCAGCAGAAACACCTACTCTGGAAACACCATATATTTT
>-|many|TRBV7-2|TRBJ1-1
CASSLVVNGASTEAFF
TGTGCCAGCAGCTTAGTTGTGAACGGCGCCAGCACTGAAGCTTTCTTT
>TRBD2|few|TRBV10-1|TRBJ2-1
CASSESASGRLNEQFF
TGCGCCAGCAGTGAGTCTGCTAGCGGGAGGCTTAATGAGCAGTTCTTC
>TRBD2|many|TRBV30|TRBJ2-7
CAWSLGGSYEQYF
TGTGCCTGGAGTTTGGGCGGGAGTTACGAGCAGTACTTC
>-|few|TRBV20-1|TRBJ1-6
CSARQVYNSPLHF
TGCAGTGCTAGACAGGTCTATAATTCACCCCTCCACTTT
>TRBD2|many|TRBV28|TRBJ2-7
CASSLRGLASHEQYF
TGTGCCAGCAGCCTCCGCGGACTAGCAAGTCACGAGCAGTACTTC
>-|many|TRBV7-8|TRBJ1-5
CASSLAEGFRNQPQHF
TGTGCCAGCAGCTTAGCAGAGGGATTTAGAAATCAGCCCCAGCATTTT
>TRBD1|-|TRBV18|TRBJ1-5
CASSPPGTGVQPQHF
TGTGCCAGCTCACCTCCCGGGACAGGGGTTCAGCCCCAGCATTTT
>-|-|TRBV6-5|TRBJ1-3
CASSYGNDRSLRNTIYF
TGTGCCAGCAGTTACGGAAACGACCGTTCTCTACGGAACACCATATATTTT
>TRBD2|-|TRBV6-5|TRBJ2-1
CASSYTGTSGGYNEQFF
TGTGCCAGCAGTTACACCGGGACTAGCGGGGGGTACAATGAGCAGTTCTTC
>-|-|TRBV6-1|TRBJ2-2
CASITGPNTGELFF
TGTGCCAGCATCACTGGCCCGAACACCGGGGAGCTGTTTTTT
>TRBD2|many|TRBV20-1|TRBJ2-5
CSASLAGWDETQYF
TGCAGTGCTAGTCTAGCGGGATGGGATGAGACCCAGTACTTC
>TRBD2|few|TRBV6-2/TRBV6-3|TRBJ2-1
CASSKREAGGVKNEQFF
TGTGCCAGCAGTAAAAGAGAAGCGGGAGGGGTTAAGAATGAGCAGTTCTTC
>-|-|TRBV7-9|TRBJ2-1
CASSTPSKQFF
TGTGCCAGCAGCACCCCTAGCAAGCAGTTCTTC
>TRBD1|many|TRBV9|TRBJ1-2
CASSHTTGGSSYGYTF
TGTGCCAGCAGCCATACGACAGGGGGTTCCTCCTATGGCTACACCTTC